These 24 T cell receptor beta chains were all obtained from the same sample, sequenced in a study of shared T cell receptors in the human thymus. Sequencing was performed with immunoSEQ multiplex PCR; in TCRdb, only in-frame clones are kept and a portion is missing. Among hundreds of thousands of clones listed, 85% to 95% were seen once. The sample taken for sequencing was thymocytes. Source of these receptors: a human donor.

The rearrangement links TRBV29-1 to TRBJ2-1, with D possibly matching TRBD2 (6 bases). Germline CDR1 is SQVTM and CDR2 is ANQGSEA. Trimming cost V 6 bases and J 3 bases, with 18 bases left between them. The CDR3 runs to 15 residues. CDR3 DNA: TGCAGCGTGACCCGCCCCGTGGGGGGCTACAATGAGCAGTTCTTC. Protein sequence: CSVTRPVGGYNEQFF.

This sequence joins TRBV30 and TRBJ1-5; unclear D gene. Trimming pared 0 bases from V and 6 bases from J, leaving 12 bases between. Germline loops: CDR1 GTSNPN, CDR2 SVGIG (reference sequence). The CDR3 covers 14 residues. CDR3 DNA sequence: TGTGCCTGGAGTGTCTCTACAGCGGGTCAGCCCCAGCATTTT. Its protein product is CAWSVSTAGQPQHF.

This chain connects TRBV27 to TRBJ2-7; D uncertain. The CDR3 length is 15 residues. V lost 0 bases and J 2 bases, leaving 11 bases between the germline ends. CDR1 MNHEY and CDR2 SMNVEV come from the germline V gene (reference sequence). CDR3 in amino acids: CASSLSHGYPYEQYF. The DNA of the CDR3 is TGTGCCAGCAGTTTATCTCACGGGTATCCCTACGAGCAGTACTTC.

This chain links TRBV27 with TRBJ2-3; no reliable D call. CDR1 is MNHEY, CDR2 SMNVEV, per germline (reference sequence). V was trimmed by 3 bases and J by 0 bases, leaving 25 bases between them. The CDR3 has 20 amino acids. Here the CDR3 DNA reads TGTGCCAGCAGTTTCCTCCCTGTAACTCAAACGTGTACTAGCACAGATACGCAGTATTTT. The encoded protein is CASSFLPVTQTCTSTDTQYF.

This chain uses TRBV6-1 with TRBJ2-1; TRBD2 is a possible D gene (5 bases). Trimming left V 6 bases short and J 5 bases short, with 17 bases between. CDR1 is MNHNS and CDR2 is SASEGT in the germline V gene. The CDR3 is made up of 15 amino acids. This CDR3 reads CASSDRGGLNNEQFF. CDR3 nucleotide sequence: TGTGCCAGCAGCGACCGTGGAGGCCTGAACAATGAGCAGTTCTTC.

The rearrangement uses TRBV29-1 and TRBJ2-1, with 7 bases fitting TRBD2. This CDR3 has 14 residues. Losses at the gene ends were 4 bases for V and 5 bases for J; bases not matched to a gene: 8. Germline V gives CDR1 SQVTM, CDR2 ANQGSEA. The CDR3 region has the DNA TGCAGCGTTGCGAGGCGGGAGCGGGACAATGAGCAGTTCTTC. It is translated as CSVARRERDNEQFF.

This chain uses TRBV28 with TRBJ2-5, with D maybe TRBD1 (6 bases). Trimming stripped 6 bases from V and 5 bases from J, with 13 bases between. CDR3 length: 13 residues. The germline V gene has CDR1 MDHEN and CDR2 SYDVKM. The CDR3 here is CASSAGQGETQYF. The DNA for the CDR3 is TGTGCCAGCAGCGCCGGGCAGGGGGAGACCCAGTACTTC. The variable domain in full, completed from reference TRBV28 and TRBJ2-5, reads DVKVTQSSRYLVKRTGEKVFLECVQDMDHENMFWYRQDPGLGLRLIYFSYDVKMKEKGDIPEGYSVSREKKERFSLILESASTNQTSMYLCASSAGQGETQYFGPGTRLLVL.

This chain links TRBV18 with TRBJ2-5; D gene uncertain. The CDR3 length is 12 residues. CDR1 KGHSH and CDR2 LQKENI come from the germline V gene. Trimming cost V 3 bases and J 2 bases, with 4 bases left between them. As DNA, the CDR3 is TGTGCCAGCTCACCGGGGCAAGAGACCCAGTACTTC. Translating gives CASSPGQETQYF.

This clone was seen once. The chain uses TRBV11-2 and TRBJ1-2, with 7 bases aligning to TRBD1. The germline V gene has CDR1 SGHAT and CDR2 FQNNGV. Germline trimming cut 3 bases from V and 5 bases from J; bases unmatched to any gene: 3. CDR3 size: 13 residues. The CDR3 coding sequence is TGTGCCAGCAGCTTCGCAGGGGGATATGGCTACACCTTC. Encoded protein: CASSFAGGYGYTF.

This rearrangement joins TRBV7-9 to TRBJ2-7, with a weak D call TRBD2 (5 bases). The germline V gene encodes CDR1 SEHNR and CDR2 FQNEAQ (reference sequence). CDR3 length: 16 residues. Trimming stripped 5 bases from V and 4 bases from J, with 21 bases between. CDR3 protein: CASSPRPTSNRYEQYF. The DNA of the CDR3 is TGTGCCAGCAGCCCACGCCCCACTAGTAACCGGTACGAGCAGTACTTC.

This sequence joins TRBV19 and TRBJ2-7; TRBD2 matches 11 bases. The CDR3 totals 18 residues. Trimming removed 2 bases from V and 3 bases from J; junction bases left unmatched: 12. Germline loops: CDR1 LNHDA, CDR2 SQIVND (reference sequence). This chain's CDR3 is CASSIQDTRLAGNYEQYF. CDR3 nucleotides: TGTGCCAGTAGTATACAAGATACCAGACTAGCGGGAAACTACGAGCAGTACTTC.

The DNA of the CDR3 is TGTGCCAGCAGCTGGGGGCAGGAGGGGGCGACCCCCTACGAGCAGTACTTC. Translating gives CASSWGQEGATPYEQYF. V and J are TRBV28 and TRBJ2-7, with TRBD1 as a possible D gene (7 bases). V lost 6 bases to trimming and J lost 2 bases, with 23 bases between them. The CDR3 has 17 residues. Germline V CDR1 and CDR2: MDHEN, SYDVKM.

This rearrangement joins TRBV5-8 to TRBJ2-1, with D possibly TRBD2 on 5 matching bases. CDR1 and CDR2 from the germline V gene are SGHTS and YDEGEE. V was shortened by 5 bases and J by 10 bases, with 16 bases between the two germline ends. The CDR3 is 13 amino acids. The CDR3 DNA follows: TGTGCCAGCAGGCGGGCTGCAGGTTGGGAGCAGTTCTTC. It translates to CASRRAAGWEQFF. The full variable domain, with the rest looked up from reference TRBV5-8 and TRBJ2-1, is EAGVTQSPTHLIKTRGQQATLRCSPISGHTSVYWYQQALGLGLQFLLWYDEGEERNRGNFPPRFSGRQFPNYSSELNVNALELEDSALYLCASRRAAGWEQFFGPGTRLTVL.

The genes are TRBV2 and TRBJ2-5, with 9 bases lining up with TRBD2. CDR1 is SNHLY and CDR2 is FYNNEI in the germline V gene. V was clipped by 7 bases and J by 4 bases; unmatched bases: 7. The CDR3 has 14 residues. The CDR3 reads CASNIAGAGETQYF. For the CDR3, the DNA is TGTGCCAGCAACATAGCGGGAGCGGGAGAGACCCAGTACTTC.

The V call is TRBV25-1, the J call TRBJ1-4; no clear D gene. Trimming left V 5 bases short and J 1 base short, with 14 bases between. CDR1 and CDR2 (germline): MGHDK, SYGVNS. The length of the CDR3 is 16 residues. Here the CDR3 reads CASSPRWRVTNEKLFF. In nucleotides, the CDR3 is TGTGCCAGCAGTCCCCGCTGGAGGGTAACTAATGAAAAACTGTTTTTT. Full variable domain (rest looked up from reference TRBV25-1 and TRBJ1-4): EADIYQTPRYLVIGTGKKITLECSQTMGHDKMYWYQQDPGMELHLIHYSYGVNSTEKGDLSSESTVSRIRTEHFPLTLESARPSHTSQYLCASSPRWRVTNEKLFFGSGTQLSVL.

V and J are TRBV27 and TRBJ2-7, with a tentative D call TRBD1 (7 bases). In germline, CDR1 is MNHEY, CDR2 SMNVEV (reference sequence). The V and J ends lost 2 bases and 6 bases respectively, with 14 bases between them. There are 14 residues in the CDR3. The CDR3 sequence is CASSLKYRGGEQYF. The CDR3 DNA reads as TGTGCCAGCAGTTTAAAATACAGGGGAGGCGAGCAGTACTTC.

As DNA, the CDR3 is TGTGCCAGTAGCGATGGTAGTAGGGAGCAGTTCTTC. It translates to CASSDGSREQFF. The rearrangement joins TRBV19 to TRBJ2-1; D uncertain. From germline, CDR1 is LNHDA and CDR2 SQIVND (reference sequence). This CDR3 is built from 12 residues. The V end was cut by 6 bases, the J end by 10 bases, with 13 bases between.

This chain connects TRBV4-3 to TRBJ1-2; D might be TRBD1 (6 bases). V lost 1 base and J lost 1, with 25 bases in between. Germline V gene data show CDR1 as LGHNA and CDR2 as YSLEER. The CDR3 spans 20 residues. The CDR3 DNA reads as TGCGCCAGCAGCCAAGGGGGTCGGTTAGTCCGACAGGACATTAACTATGGCTACACCTTC. Encoded protein: CASSQGGRLVRQDINYGYTF.

The V gene is TRBV4-2, the J gene TRBJ2-1, with TRBD2 matching over 9 bases. The CDR3 contains 22 residues. CDR1 is LGHNA and CDR2 is YNFKEQ in the germline V gene. V lost 1 base, J lost 1 base, and 20 bases stayed unmatched. CDR3 coding DNA: TGTGCCAGCAGCCAAGTGAATCCGGTTTATAATACGGGACTAGCATCCTACAATGAGCAGTTCTTC. Encoded protein: CASSQVNPVYNTGLASYNEQFF.

The chain employs TRBV27 and TRBJ2-1; 12 bases align to TRBD2. The CDR3 is 16 amino acids. The germline V gene encodes CDR1 MNHEY and CDR2 SMNVEV (reference sequence). V shed 6 bases, J shed 4 bases, and the junction held 7 bases outside the gene matches. The CDR3 is CASSNLGLAGYNEQFF. The CDR3 nucleotides are TGTGCCAGCAGCAACCTCGGACTAGCGGGATACAATGAGCAGTTCTTC.

The chain couples TRBV5-6 to TRBJ2-7; no firm D call. V was pared by 2 bases and J by 2 bases, with 11 bases between. Germline assignment: CDR1 SGHDT and CDR2 YYEEEE. This CDR3 region has 14 residues. The CDR3 loop is CASSFSFQPYEQYF. The CDR3 DNA follows: TGTGCCAGCAGCTTTTCATTTCAGCCCTACGAGCAGTACTTC.

The rearrangement joins TRBV19 to TRBJ2-3; possible D gene TRBD2, 5 bases. This CDR3 is 15 amino acids long. V lost 3 bases and J lost 4, with 14 bases in between. Germline CDR1 reads LNHDA; CDR2 reads SQIVND (reference sequence). The CDR3 sequence is CASSMAEASPDTQYF. The CDR3 DNA is TGTGCCAGTAGTATGGCCGAGGCTAGCCCAGATACGCAGTATTTT.

This chain uses TRBV28 with TRBJ2-3; D gene unclear. CDR3 size: 16 residues. V was cut by 3 bases and J by 0 bases, with 13 bases left in between. In germline, CDR1 is MDHEN, CDR2 SYDVKM. As DNA, the CDR3 is TGTGCCAGCAGTTTTGAGGCAGGTCCTAGCACAGATACGCAGTATTTT. Translating gives CASSFEAGPSTDTQYF.

V is TRBV11-2 and J is TRBJ1-4; TRBD1 might be the D (6 bases). The V and J ends lost 0 bases and 4 bases respectively, with 21 bases between them. Germline V lookup: CDR1 SGHAT, CDR2 FQNNGV. The CDR3 spans 19 residues. Here the CDR3 DNA reads TGTGCCAGCAGCTTAGATTGGGGGGCCCCAGGGTCAGATAATGAAAAACTGTTTTTT. It is translated as CASSLDWGAPGSDNEKLFF.